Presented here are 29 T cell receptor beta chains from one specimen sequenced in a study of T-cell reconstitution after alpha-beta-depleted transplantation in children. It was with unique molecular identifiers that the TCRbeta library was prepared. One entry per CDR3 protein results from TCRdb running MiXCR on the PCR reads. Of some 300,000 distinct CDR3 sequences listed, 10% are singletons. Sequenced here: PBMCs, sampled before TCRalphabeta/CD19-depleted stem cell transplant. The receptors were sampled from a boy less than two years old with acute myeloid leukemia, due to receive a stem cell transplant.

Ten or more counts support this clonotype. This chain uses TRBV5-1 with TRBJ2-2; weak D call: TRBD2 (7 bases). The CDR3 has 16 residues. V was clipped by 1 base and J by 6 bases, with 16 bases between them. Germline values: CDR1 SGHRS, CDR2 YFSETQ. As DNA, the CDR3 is TGCGCCAGCAGCTTGATCGTTACGGGGGGCCCCGGGGAGCTGTTTTTT. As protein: CASSLIVTGGPGELFF. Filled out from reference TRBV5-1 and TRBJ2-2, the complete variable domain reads KAGVTQTPRYLIKTRGQQVTLSCSPISGHRSVSWYQQTPGQGLQFLFEYFSETQRNKGNFPGRFSGRQFSNSRSEMNVSTLELGDSALYLCASSLIVTGGPGELFFGEGSRLTVL.

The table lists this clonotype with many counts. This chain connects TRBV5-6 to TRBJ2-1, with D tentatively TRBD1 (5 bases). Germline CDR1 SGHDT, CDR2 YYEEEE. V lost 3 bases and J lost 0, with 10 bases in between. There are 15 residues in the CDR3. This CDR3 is CASSWGRSSYNEQFF. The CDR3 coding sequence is TGTGCCAGCAGCTGGGGCAGGAGCTCCTACAATGAGCAGTTCTTC.

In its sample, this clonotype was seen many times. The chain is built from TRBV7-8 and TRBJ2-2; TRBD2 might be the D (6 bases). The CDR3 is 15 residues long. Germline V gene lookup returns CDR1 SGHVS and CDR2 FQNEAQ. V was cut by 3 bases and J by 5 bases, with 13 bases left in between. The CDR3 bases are TGTGCCAGCAGCTTTGGCAAGGGGAGGACCGGGGAGCTGTTTTTT. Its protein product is CASSFGKGRTGELFF.

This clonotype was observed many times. The CDR3: CASSRREIDTQYF. The DNA of the CDR3 is TGTGCCAGCAGCCGAAGGGAGATAGATACGCAGTATTTT. V usage is TRBV28 and J usage is TRBJ2-3; possibly TRBD2 for D (5 bases). Germline CDR1 and CDR2: MDHEN and SYDVKM. CDR3 size: 13 residues. Trimming removed 6 bases from V and 5 bases from J, with 12 bases in between.

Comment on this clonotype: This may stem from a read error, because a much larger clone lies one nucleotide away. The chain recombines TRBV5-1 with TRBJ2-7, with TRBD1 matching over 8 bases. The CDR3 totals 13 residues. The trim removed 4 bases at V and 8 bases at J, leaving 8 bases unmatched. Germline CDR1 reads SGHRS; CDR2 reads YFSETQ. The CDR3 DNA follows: TGCGCCAGCAGCGTAGGACAGGGACCCAAGCAGTACTTC. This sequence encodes CASSVGQGPKQYF.

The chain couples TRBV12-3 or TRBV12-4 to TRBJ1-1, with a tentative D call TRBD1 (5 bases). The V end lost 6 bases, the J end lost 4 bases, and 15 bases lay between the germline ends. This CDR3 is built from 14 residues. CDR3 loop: CASSLGGGVTEAFF. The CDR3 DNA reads TGTGCCAGCAGCTTGGGCGGGGGGGTCACTGAAGCTTTCTTT.

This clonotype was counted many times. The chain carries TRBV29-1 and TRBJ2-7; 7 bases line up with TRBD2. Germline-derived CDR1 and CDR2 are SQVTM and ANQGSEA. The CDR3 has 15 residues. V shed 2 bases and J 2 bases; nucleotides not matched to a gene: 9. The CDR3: CSVEWGGSPTYEQYF. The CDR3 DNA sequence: TGCAGCGTTGAATGGGGGGGGAGCCCTACCTACGAGCAGTACTTC.

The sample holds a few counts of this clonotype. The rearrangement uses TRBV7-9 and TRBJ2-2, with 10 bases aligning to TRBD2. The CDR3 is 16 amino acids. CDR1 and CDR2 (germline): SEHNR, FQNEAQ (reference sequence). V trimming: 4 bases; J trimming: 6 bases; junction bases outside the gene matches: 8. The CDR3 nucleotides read TGTGCCAGCAGCTGGACTAGCGGTGGTGGTGCCGGGGAGCTGTTTTTT. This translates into CASSWTSGGGAGELFF. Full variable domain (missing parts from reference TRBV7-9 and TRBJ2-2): DTGVSQNPRHKITKRGQNVTFRCDPISEHNRLYWYRQTLGQGPEFLTYFQNEAQLEKSRLLSDRFSAERPKGSFSTLEIQRTEQGDSAMYLCASSWTSGGGAGELFFGEGSRLTVL.

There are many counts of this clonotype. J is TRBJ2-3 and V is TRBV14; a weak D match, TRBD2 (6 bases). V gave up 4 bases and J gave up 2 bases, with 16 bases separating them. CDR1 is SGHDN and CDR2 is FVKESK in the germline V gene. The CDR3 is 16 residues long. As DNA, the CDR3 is TGTGCCAGCAGCCTCGGACTAAGCACCTACACAGATACGCAGTATTTT. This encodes CASSLGLSTYTDTQYF. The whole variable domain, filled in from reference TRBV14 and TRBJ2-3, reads EAGVTQFPSHSVIEKGQTVTLRCDPISGHDNLYWYRRVMGKEIKFLLHFVKESKQDESGMPNNRFLAERTGGTYSTLKVQPAELEDSGVYFCASSLGLSTYTDTQYFGPGTRLTVL.

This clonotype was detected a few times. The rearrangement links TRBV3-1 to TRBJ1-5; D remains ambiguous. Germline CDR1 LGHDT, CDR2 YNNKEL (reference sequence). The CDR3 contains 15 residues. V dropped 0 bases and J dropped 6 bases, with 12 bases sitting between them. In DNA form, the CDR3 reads TGTGCCAGCAGCCAAGAAACCGTACCGGGTCAGCCCCAGCATTTT. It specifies CASSQETVPGQPQHF.

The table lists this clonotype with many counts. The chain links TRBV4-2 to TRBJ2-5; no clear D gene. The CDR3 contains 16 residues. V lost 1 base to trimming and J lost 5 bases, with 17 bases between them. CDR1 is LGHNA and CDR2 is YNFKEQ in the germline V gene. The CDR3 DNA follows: TGTGCCAGCAGCCAAGGAGGTCTAGTGAGAACGGAGACCCAGTACTTC. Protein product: CASSQGGLVRTETQYF.

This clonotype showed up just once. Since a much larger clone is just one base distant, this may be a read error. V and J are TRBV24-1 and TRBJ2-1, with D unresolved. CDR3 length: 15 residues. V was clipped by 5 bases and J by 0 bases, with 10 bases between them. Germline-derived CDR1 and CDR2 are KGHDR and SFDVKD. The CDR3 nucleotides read TGTGCCACCAGTGGGGCCGGCCCCTCCTACAATGAGCAGTTCTTC. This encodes CATSGAGPSYNEQFF.

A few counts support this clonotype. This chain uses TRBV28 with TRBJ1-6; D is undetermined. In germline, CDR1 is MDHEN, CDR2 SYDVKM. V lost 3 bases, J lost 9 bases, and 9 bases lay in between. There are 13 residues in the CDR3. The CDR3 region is CASSLTDPSPLHF. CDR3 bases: TGTGCCAGCAGTTTGACCGATCCTTCACCCCTCCACTTT.

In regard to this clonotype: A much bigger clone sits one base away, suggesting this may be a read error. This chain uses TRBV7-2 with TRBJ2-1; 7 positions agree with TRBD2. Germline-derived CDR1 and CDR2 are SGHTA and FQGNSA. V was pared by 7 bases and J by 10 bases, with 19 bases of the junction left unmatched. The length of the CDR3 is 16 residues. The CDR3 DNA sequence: TGTGCCAGCAACCCCCTGGGCCTAGCGGTATTGGGGGAGCAGTTCTTC. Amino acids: CASNPLGLAVLGEQFF.

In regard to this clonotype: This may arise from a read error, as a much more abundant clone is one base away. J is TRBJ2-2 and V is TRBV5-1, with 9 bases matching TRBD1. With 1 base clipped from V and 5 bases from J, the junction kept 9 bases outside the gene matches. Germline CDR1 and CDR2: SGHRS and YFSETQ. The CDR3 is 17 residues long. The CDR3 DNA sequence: TGCGCCAGCAGCTTGACCACAACAGGGGGCGGAACCGGGGAGCTGTTTTTT. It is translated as CASSLTTTGGGTGELFF.

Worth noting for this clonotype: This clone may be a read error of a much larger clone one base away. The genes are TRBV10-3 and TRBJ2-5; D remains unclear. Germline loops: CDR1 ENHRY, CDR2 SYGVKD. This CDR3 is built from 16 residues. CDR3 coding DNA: TGTGCCATCAGTGAGTCCAAAGGTCTCTACCAAGAGACCCAGTGCTTC. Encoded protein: CAISESKGLYQETQCF.

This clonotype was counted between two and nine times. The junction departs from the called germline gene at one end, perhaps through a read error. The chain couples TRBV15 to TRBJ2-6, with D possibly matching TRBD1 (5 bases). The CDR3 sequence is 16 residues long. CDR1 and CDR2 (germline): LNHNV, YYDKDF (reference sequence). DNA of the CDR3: TGTGCCACCAGCAGAGAATTGGCTGCTGGGGCCGACGTCCTGACTTTC. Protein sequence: CATSRELAAGADVLTF.

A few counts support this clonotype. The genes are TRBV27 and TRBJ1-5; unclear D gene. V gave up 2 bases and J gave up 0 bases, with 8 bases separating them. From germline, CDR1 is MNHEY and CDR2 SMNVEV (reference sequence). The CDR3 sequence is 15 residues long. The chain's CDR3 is CASSLMAGSNQPQHF. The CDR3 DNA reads TGTGCCAGCAGTTTAATGGCAGGTAGCAATCAGCCCCAGCATTTT.

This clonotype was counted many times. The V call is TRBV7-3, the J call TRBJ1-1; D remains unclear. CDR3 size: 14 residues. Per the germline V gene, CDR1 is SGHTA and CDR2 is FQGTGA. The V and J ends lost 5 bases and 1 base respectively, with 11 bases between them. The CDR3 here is CASSVNRQNTEAFF. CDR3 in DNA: TGTGCCAGCAGCGTAAACAGACAGAACACTGAAGCTTTCTTT.

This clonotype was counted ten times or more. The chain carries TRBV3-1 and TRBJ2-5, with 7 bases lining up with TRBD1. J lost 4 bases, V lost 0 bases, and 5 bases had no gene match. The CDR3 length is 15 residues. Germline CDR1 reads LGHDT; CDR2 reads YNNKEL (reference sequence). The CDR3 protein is CASSQDHDRAETQYF. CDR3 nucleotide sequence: TGTGCCAGCAGCCAAGATCACGACAGGGCAGAGACCCAGTACTTC.

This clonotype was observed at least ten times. CDR3 sequence reads: CASSQDPAYEQYF. CDR3 nucleotide sequence: TGTGCCAGCAGCCAAGATCCGGCCTACGAGCAGTACTTC. The chain has TRBV3-1 and TRBJ2-7; D not resolved. CDR3 length: 13 amino acids. The ends were cut back, 0 bases at V and 2 bases at J, with 5 bases in the middle. The germline gives CDR1 LGHDT, CDR2 YNNKEL (reference sequence).

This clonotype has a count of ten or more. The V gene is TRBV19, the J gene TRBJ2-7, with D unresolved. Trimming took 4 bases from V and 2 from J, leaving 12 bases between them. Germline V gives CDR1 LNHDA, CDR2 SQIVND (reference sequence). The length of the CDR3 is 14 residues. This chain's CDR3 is CASSKVASAYEQYF. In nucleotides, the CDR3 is TGTGCCAGTAGTAAGGTGGCGTCTGCCTACGAGCAGTACTTC.

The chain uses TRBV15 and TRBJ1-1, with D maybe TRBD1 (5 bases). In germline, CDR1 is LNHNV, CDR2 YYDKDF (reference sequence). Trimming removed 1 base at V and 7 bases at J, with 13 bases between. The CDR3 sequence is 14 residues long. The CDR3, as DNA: TGTGCCACCAGCAGAGGTCCCGGGGGGGGTGAAGCTTTCTTT. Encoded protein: CATSRGPGGGEAFF.

CDR3 amino acids: CASSFFLAPTDEQFF. For the CDR3, the DNA is TGTGCCAGCAGCTTTTTCCTAGCCCCGACGGATGAGCAGTTCTTC. The gene calls are TRBV7-9 and TRBJ2-1, with TRBD2 as a possible D gene (5 bases). Trimming pared 3 bases from V and 8 bases from J, leaving 17 bases between. The germline gives CDR1 SEHNR, CDR2 FQNEAQ (reference sequence). The CDR3 has 15 residues. The full variable domain, rest sourced from reference TRBV7-9 and TRBJ2-1, is DTGVSQNPRHKITKRGQNVTFRCDPISEHNRLYWYRQTLGQGPEFLTYFQNEAQLEKSRLLSDRFSAERPKGSFSTLEIQRTEQGDSAMYLCASSFFLAPTDEQFFGPGTRLTVL.

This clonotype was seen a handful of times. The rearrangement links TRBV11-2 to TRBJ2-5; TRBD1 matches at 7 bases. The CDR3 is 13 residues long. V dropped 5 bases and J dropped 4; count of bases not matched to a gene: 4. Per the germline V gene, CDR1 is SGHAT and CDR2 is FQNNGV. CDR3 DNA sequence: TGTGCCAGCAGCCGGACAGGCGCAGAGACCCAGTACTTC. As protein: CASSRTGAETQYF.

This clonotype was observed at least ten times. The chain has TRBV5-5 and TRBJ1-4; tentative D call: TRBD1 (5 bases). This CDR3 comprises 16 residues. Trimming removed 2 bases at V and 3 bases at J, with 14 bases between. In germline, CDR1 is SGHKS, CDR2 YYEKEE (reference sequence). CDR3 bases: TGTGCCAGCAGCTTCAGACTGACAGCCCCTAATGAAAAACTGTTTTTT. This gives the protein CASSFRLTAPNEKLFF.

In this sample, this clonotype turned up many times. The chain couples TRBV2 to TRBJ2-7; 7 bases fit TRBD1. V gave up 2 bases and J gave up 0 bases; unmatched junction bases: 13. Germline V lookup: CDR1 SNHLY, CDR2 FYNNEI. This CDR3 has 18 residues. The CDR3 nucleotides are TGTGCCAGCAGTGAAAAAAAAGGGACAGCCATCTTCTCCTACGAGCAGTACTTC. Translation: CASSEKKGTAIFSYEQYF.

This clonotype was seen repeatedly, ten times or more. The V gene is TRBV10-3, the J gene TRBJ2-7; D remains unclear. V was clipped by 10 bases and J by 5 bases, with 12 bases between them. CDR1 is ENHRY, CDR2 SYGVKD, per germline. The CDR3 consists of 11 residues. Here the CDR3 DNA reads TGTGCCACCAGAGGCAATAACGAGCAGTACTTC. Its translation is CATRGNNEQYF.

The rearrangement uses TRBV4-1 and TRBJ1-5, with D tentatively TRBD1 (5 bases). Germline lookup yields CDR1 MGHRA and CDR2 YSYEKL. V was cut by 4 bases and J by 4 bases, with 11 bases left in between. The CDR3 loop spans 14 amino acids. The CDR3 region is CASSPLEGNQPQHF. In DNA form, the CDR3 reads TGCGCCAGCAGCCCCCTTGAGGGGAATCAGCCCCAGCATTTT.